Described below is a single T cell receptor (beta chain) sequence and its context. This clonotype was recorded a few times. It has no known antigen specificity. The input lacks base qualities; no much larger clone sits a single base away. For repertoire sequencing, the TCR beta CDR3 regions were amplified from RNA transcripts. A first-round RT-PCR used HTBI primers with the Qiagen OneStep RT-PCR kit, followed by a second-round multiplex PCR, size selection and purification. The libraries underwent paired-end sequencing with 100 bp reads on an Illumina HiSeq2000. The published analysis was carried out like this. SOAPnuke was used to process the reads, removing any read that contained adapters or uncalled bases, had a mean Phred below 15, or lacked an exact match to the constant primer or identifier. COPE v1.2.5 was used to merge high-quality paired reads. Each unique nucleotide sequence was defined as a clonotype, and clonotypes were aligned to IMGT TRB V, D and J references with MiTCR v1.1. The analysis was limited to V-J combinations with a frequency above 0.0001, which together covered 99.2% of repertoires. For each V-J combination, a TCR clonal expansion and chaos score was defined as the ratio of F50 clonal expansion to chaos observed in the TCRdist matrix. Welch's t-statistics and random forest were used to reduce the features to roughly 14 V-J combinations, which were then used as input to a naive Bayes classifier. The similarity between thyroid and blood repertoires was quantified using the Morisita-Horn index. TCRdb passed the public sequencing reads through fastp at Q25 and MiXCR, retaining productive beta sequences. CDR3 protein sequences are deduplicated, and each keeps its most common genes and DNA. These V and J calls derive from TCRdb rather than the authors' analysis. In all, the sample holds 500,000 to 700,000 distinct CDR3 sequences, and roughly 39% of those were seen once. 3.5% to 5% of the sample is in the top ten clones.

This entry belongs to a study of Graves' ophthalmopathy and Graves' hyperthyroidism (dated by TCRdb to the late 2010s). Broadly, across the study: Stable hyperthyroidism was defined as no progression to ophthalmopathy within 18 months of follow-up. The study used signatures of the TCR beta repertoire to tell Graves' ophthalmopathy apart from Graves' hyperthyroidism and to predict which patients would progress to ophthalmopathy. Following sample collection, hyperthyroidism patients were given methimazole at a starting dose of 30 mg daily, and ophthalmopathy patients were given high-dose intravenous methylprednisolone. In total, 135 blood samples were TCR-sequenced: 40 to 45 ophthalmopathy, some 72 hyperthyroidism and some 17 hyperthyroidism-to-ophthalmopathy patients. An independent validation cohort comprised some 19 hyperthyroidism patients and roughly 15 patients who later progressed from hyperthyroidism to ophthalmopathy. To explore V-J signatures that separate ophthalmopathy from hyperthyroidism, a discovery set of about a hundred patients was enrolled, consisting of about 45 with ophthalmopathy and approximately 60 with stable hyperthyroidism. In roughly 6 hyperthyroidism patients, the T-cell repertoires found in thyroid tissue were compared with those found in blood. Overall study outcomes, separate from this receptor: In validation, the model predicted ophthalmopathy progression with nearly 71% sensitivity and 72.22% specificity; some 13 predicted patients were CT-confirmed with GO in a median of around 6.5 months. The 13-signature model separated ophthalmopathy from stable hyperthyroidism with approximately 88% sensitivity and approximately 83% specificity in cross-validation, and 80%/75% in the test set. Among expanded thyroid clonotypes with frequency above 0.001, most also showed up in blood, which suggests that blood repertoires may reflect the thyroid immune response. Sample size was not predetermined statistically, and investigators were not blinded to group allocation.

CDR1 and CDR2 are read off the germline V gene (reference sequence) as SEHNR and FQNEAQ. The germline ends are 12 bases apart after V is trimmed by 2 bases and J by 2 bases. The CDR3 has 15 amino acids, counting the end cysteine and phenylalanine. Left in the record is the CDR3 DNA by itself, 45 bases read in frame from the first base. The hyperthyroidism patients were 18 to 65 years old and newly diagnosed, with a disease duration of less than 2 months. Anyone with other autoimmune diseases, uncontrolled infections, pregnancy or lactation was excluded from the study. Clinical symptoms, serum thyroxine, TRAb, thyroid ultrasound and orbital computed tomography formed the basis of the diagnosis. Total RNA was extracted with Trizol reagent and quality-checked on an Agilent 2100 Bioanalyzer.

The sequence links TRBV7-9 to TRBJ2-5; the D gene is perhaps TRBD2, from 5 matching bases. The sample comprised peripheral blood or thyroid tissue (not recorded which). The TCR originated in an adult man with Graves' hyperthyroidism. The sequenced DNA is TGTGCCAGCAGCTTATCACTAGGAAAACAAGAGACCCAGTACTTC. Its protein reads: CASSLSLGKQETQYF. Full variable domain (CDR3 extended with the reference TRBV7-9 and TRBJ2-5 proteins): DTGVSQNPRHKITKRGQNVTFRCDPISEHNRLYWYRQTLGQGPEFLTYFQNEAQLEKSRLLSDRFSAERPKGSFSTLEIQRTEQGDSAMYLCASSLSLGKQETQYFGPGTRLLVL.